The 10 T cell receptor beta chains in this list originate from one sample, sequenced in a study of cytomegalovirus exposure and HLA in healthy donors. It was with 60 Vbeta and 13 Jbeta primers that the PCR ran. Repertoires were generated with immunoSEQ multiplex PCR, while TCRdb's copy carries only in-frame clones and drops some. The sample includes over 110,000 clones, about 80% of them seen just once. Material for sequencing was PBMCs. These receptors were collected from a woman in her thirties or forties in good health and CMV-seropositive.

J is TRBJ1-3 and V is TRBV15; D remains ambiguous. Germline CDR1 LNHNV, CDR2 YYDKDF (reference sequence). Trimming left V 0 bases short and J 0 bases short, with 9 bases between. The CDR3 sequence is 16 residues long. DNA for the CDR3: TGTGCCACCAGCAGAGATGCCACTAGCTCTGGAAACACCATATATTTT. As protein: CATSRDATSSGNTIYF.

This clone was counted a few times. CDR3 amino acids: CASSLGTGRTEAFF. The DNA of the CDR3 is TGTGCCAGCAGCTTAGGGACAGGGCGCACTGAAGCTTTCTTT. The chain joins TRBV7-9 to TRBJ1-1; 8 bases agree with TRBD1. Germline CDR1 and CDR2: SEHNR and FQNEAQ (reference sequence). V shed 1 base, J shed 4 bases, and the junction held 2 bases outside the gene matches. The CDR3 length is 14 residues.

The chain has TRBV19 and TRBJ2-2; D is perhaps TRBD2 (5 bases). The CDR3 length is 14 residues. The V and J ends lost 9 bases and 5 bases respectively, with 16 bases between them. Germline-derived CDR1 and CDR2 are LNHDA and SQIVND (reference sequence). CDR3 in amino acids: CASLGKFWTGELFF. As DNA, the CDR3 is TGTGCCAGCCTCGGGAAATTTTGGACCGGGGAGCTGTTTTTT. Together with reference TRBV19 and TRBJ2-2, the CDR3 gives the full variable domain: DGGITQSPKYLFRKEGQNVTLSCEQNLNHDAMYWYRQDPGQGLRLIYYSQIVNDFQKGDIAEGYSVSREKKESFPLTVTSAQKNPTAFYLCASLGKFWTGELFFGEGSRLTVL.

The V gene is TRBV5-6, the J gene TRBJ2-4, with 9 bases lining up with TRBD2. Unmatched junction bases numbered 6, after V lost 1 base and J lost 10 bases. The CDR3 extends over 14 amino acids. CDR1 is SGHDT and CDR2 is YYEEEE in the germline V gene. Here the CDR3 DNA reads TGTGCCAGCAGCTTGAGGCGGGAGGGGGGGATTCAGTACTTC. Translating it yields CASSLRREGGIQYF.

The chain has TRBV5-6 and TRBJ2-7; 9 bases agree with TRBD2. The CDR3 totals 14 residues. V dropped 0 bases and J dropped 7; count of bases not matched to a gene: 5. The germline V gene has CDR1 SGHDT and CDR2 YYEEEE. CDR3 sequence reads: CASSLGLAVFEQYF. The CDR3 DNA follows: TGTGCCAGCAGCTTGGGACTAGCGGTCTTTGAGCAGTACTTC.

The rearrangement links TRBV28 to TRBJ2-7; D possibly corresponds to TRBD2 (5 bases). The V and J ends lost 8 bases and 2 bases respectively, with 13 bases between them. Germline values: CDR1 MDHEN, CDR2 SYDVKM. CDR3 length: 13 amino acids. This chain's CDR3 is CASSAGDTYEQYF. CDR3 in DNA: TGTGCCAGCTCCGCCGGGGATACCTACGAGCAGTACTTC.

The CDR3 bases are TGTGCCAGTGGTCGAGCGGGAGATATTCATGAGCAGTTCTTC. Protein sequence: CASGRAGDIHEQFF. The chain carries TRBV19 and TRBJ2-1; 8 nucleotides align to TRBD2. With V trimmed by 8 bases and J by 8 bases, 11 bases remained unmatched. Per germline, CDR1 LNHDA and CDR2 SQIVND (reference sequence). This CDR3 spans 14 amino acids.

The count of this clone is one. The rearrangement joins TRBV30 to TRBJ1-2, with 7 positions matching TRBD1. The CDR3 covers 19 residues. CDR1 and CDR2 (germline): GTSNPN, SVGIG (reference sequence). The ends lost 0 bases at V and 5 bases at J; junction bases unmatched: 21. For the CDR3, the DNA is TGTGCCTGGAGTGTACGAGGGACAGCAGGATCCCGACTAAGTTATGGCTACACCTTC. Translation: CAWSVRGTAGSRLSYGYTF.

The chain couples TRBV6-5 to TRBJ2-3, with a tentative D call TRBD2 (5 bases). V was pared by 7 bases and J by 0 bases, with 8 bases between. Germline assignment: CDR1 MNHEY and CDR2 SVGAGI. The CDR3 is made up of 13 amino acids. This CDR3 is CASKRSSTDTQYF. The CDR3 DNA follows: TGTGCCAGCAAGCGGTCTAGCACAGATACGCAGTATTTT.

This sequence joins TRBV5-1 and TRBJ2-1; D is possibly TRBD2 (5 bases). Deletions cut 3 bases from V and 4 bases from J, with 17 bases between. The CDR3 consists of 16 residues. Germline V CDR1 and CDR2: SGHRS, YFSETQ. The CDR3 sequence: CASSSGSLATYNEQFF. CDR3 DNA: TGCGCCAGCAGCTCGGGGAGCCTAGCAACTTACAATGAGCAGTTCTTC.